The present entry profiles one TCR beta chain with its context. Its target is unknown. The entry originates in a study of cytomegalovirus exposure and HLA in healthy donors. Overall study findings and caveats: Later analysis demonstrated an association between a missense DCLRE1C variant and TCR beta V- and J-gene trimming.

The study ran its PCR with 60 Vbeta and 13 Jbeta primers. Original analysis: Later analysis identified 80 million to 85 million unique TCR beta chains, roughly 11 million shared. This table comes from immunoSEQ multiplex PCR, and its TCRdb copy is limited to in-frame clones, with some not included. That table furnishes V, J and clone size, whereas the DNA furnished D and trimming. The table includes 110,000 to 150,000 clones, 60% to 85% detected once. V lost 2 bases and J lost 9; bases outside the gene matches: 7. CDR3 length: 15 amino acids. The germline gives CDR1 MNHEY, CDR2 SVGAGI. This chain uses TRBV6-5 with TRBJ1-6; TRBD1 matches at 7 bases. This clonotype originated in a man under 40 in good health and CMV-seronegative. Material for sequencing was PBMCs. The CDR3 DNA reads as TGTGCCAGCAGTTACACGGGTCCAGGGGGTTCACCCCTCCACTTT. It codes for CASSYTGPGGSPLHF.